This section outlines one T cell receptor (beta chain) sequence together with its context. This clone was seen only once. Its antigen remains unidentified. No base quality information exists; no much larger clone differs at one position. The library was obtained by the immunoSEQ multiplex PCR assay. A mixture of 60 forward primers for TCR Vbeta segments and 13 reverse primers for TCR Jbeta segments was used in the multiplex PCR. Amplification of the CDR3 region of rearranged TCR beta genes was performed with a multiplex PCR assay on genomic DNA. The amplified TCR beta libraries were sequenced on the Illumina HiSeq System as 87-base-pair reads. In the original analysis: In a later analysis, roughly 80 million unique TCR beta chains were counted across the roughly 670 repertoires, and around 10 million of these chains were shared by at least two donors. Raw reads were error-corrected and collapsed into unique sequences with a nearest-neighbor algorithm that merged closely related sequences to remove PCR and sequencing errors. CDR3 sequences were aligned to IMGT reference sequences to assign V, D and J gene segments. For a sequence to be retained, a match of at least six nucleotides was required to both a V gene segment and a J gene segment. A rearrangement was called productive if the CDR3 had no stop codons and remained in frame with V and J, and every other rearrangement was called non-productive. CDR3 was defined according to IMGT convention as the region running from the second conserved V-encoded cysteine to the conserved J-encoded phenylalanine. The earlier analysis of some 600 of the donors excluded sequences that lacked an unambiguous match to a single V gene segment. An earlier analysis of 550 to 650 of the donors classified V segments as functional when productive rearrangements were above 56.7% and as segregating when the standard deviation between donors was above 5%. A statistical classification framework was developed to diagnose cytomegalovirus status using the catalog of TCR beta chain sequences. V and J gene assignment, in a later analysis, came from comparing TCR nucleotide sequences with IMGT/GENE-DB human TR gene sequences. Using the TCRdist pipeline, a later analysis assigned CDR3 sequences along with most-parsimonious VDJ recombination scenarios. In a later analysis, every TCR beta chain was defined by the combination of its CDR3 amino acid sequence and its V-gene family, and reads without a unique V-gene family were dropped. In a later analysis, around 650 highly shared, low-generation-probability nucleotide sequences were removed to address suspected cross-contamination and a sequencing artifact. For each public chain, a later analysis derived a clonal expansion index from normalized ranks of inferred template counts within each repertoire. Generation probabilities in a later analysis came from a VDJ recombination model fitted to out-of-frame rearrangements, and those results were checked against IGoR. In a later analysis, hypergeometric tests were used to score TCR-TCR, TCR-HLA and TCR-CMV co-occurrence, with a repertoire-size bias correction applied to TCR pairs. A later analysis estimated false discovery rates by permuting HLA or CMV assignments 20 times. In a later analysis, co-occurring TCRs were grouped with DBSCAN, and TCRdist sequence similarity was added when clustering was performed within HLA-allele-positive subsets. Co-occurrence clustering excluded repertoires with fewer than 30,000 or more than 120,000 public chains, plus five with anomalous nucleotide sharing. The clones in this table, taken by TCRdb from immuneACCESS, are in-frame only. Not every clone is retained; where verified, under half of the shortfall comes from an unresolved V gene, and the cause of the rest is unknown. V and J calls and clone size are those listed in that table; D and trimming were worked out from the DNA. The sample includes about 140,000 clones, with around 80% observed a single time. Approximately 5.1% of the sample lies in the top ten.

These data belong to a study of cytomegalovirus exposure and HLA in healthy donors (dated by TCRdb to between 2016 and 2019). About the investigation overall: An earlier analysis of several hundred of the donors reported approximately 290 Gb of sequence data and some 100 million unique TCR beta sequences from 150 million to 200 million T cells. Roughly 300 gigabases of sequencing data and around 80 million unique TCR sequences made up an early release that covered some 640 HLA-typed donors. The genetic ancestry cluster associated with self-reported Caucasian donors included around 76% of the 350 to 500 genotyped donors. The aim of the study was to test whether cataloging public T cell receptors could identify signatures of past pathogen exposure. Using immunosequencing, the study profiled T cell repertoires from 500 to 800 subjects and related those repertoires to cytomegalovirus serostatus. Besides the first cohort of approximately 670 subjects, a separate validation cohort made up of about 120 different subjects was used. To predict cytomegalovirus infection status, the study combined high-throughput TCR immunosequencing, statistical association of individual TCRs with disease status, and machine learning. In a later analysis, previously published TCR beta repertoires from several hundred donors were re-analyzed and high-resolution HLA genotyping was added so that TCR occurrence patterns could be studied. The later analysis used no new phenotypic data to find candidate immune exposures, relying instead on TCR beta sequences and their occurrence across donors. An earlier analysis of approximately 500 of the donors applied high-throughput TCR beta sequencing to assess whether each TCR beta V gene segment acted as functional or pseudogenic. Alongside the repertoire data, information on donor age, sex, ethnicity and CMV serostatus was compiled. Genome-wide SNP genotypes for about 60% of the roughly 700 donors were used in a later genetic analysis, which treated that subset as a discovery cohort. All discovery cohort repertoires had been generated using a single sequencing platform. HLA typing covered class I and class II loci at four-digit resolution. The number of typed donors differed by locus: roughly 620-640 for A, B, C, DRB1 and DQB1; 522 for DQA1; fewer than 610 for DPA1; and some 430 for DPB1. About five DR-DQ haplotypes were handled as single units for association and clustering, since linkage in the cohort was strong. Across roughly 420 genotyped donors of the cohort, an average of approximately 220,000 unique TCR beta nucleotide sequences per donor were sequenced, and roughly a sixth of those sequences were non-productive.

What the authors observed across the whole study: A later analysis found that HLA-associated TCR beta chains were more clonally expanded and had lower generation probabilities than equally common non-associated chains. In vitro tests confirmed that a few of the cytomegalovirus-associated TCR beta chains recognize cytomegalovirus antigens. A cluster of highly shared sequence variants was judged likely to be a technical artifact of the sequencing pipeline. V-gene and J-gene trimming of TCR beta chains was associated with a missense DCLRE1C variant in a later genetic analysis, and the association was replicated in an independent cohort. According to the authors, the approach could potentially be generalized to other disease states and immunological phenotypes. Because counts were too low, 15 to 20 rarely observed V segments, including chromosome 9 orphons, were left out of the earlier analysis of roughly 600 of the donors. The study gave a list of under 200 TCR beta chains associated with cytomegalovirus. A later genetic analysis reported fewer N-insertions in productive TCRs among donors in an Asian-associated ancestry cluster than the 666-donor mean. According to a later analysis, parvovirus B19, influenza, CMV and Epstein-Barr virus appeared linked to several top co-occurrence clusters. Most TCR sequences were observed very rarely across donors, whereas some public TCRs were present in many individuals. Presence/absence analyses assumed roughly uniform sequencing depth across donors, an assumption that may not hold. For the cohort, immune exposure information was limited to CMV serostatus. Linkage disequilibrium might explain the correlated functional status among segregating V segments, but an unknown experimental factor could not be ruled out. Because HLA typing was unavailable for some donors at each locus, only the typed subset was used in association tests. Because the 87-base-pair reads could not distinguish some IMGT-functional V segments, including TRBV6-2 and TRBV6-3, those segments were excluded. In a later analysis, the rate of TCR association differed among HLA loci, with DRB1 alleles having the most associated TCRs and HLA-C alleles having the fewest. Assigning TCR associations to individual alleles was difficult when HLA alleles, especially DR and DQ, strongly co-occurred. A further reported finding was that TCR beta sequences accurately predicted the HLA-A and HLA-B alleles for most subjects in the first cohort. The classifier was reported to diagnose cytomegalovirus status with high specificity and sensitivity in both the original cohort and the validation cohort. At a false discovery rate of 0.05, a later analysis linked some 18,000 TCR beta sequences to specific HLA alleles. Broadly in line with IMGT annotations, most TCR beta V segments showed up in productive rearrangements about 90% or about 30% of the time in an earlier analysis of roughly 590 of the donors. The cohort was sequenced for TCR beta chains only, and without alpha or paired-chain data the features that could be detected were limited. Most CMV-associated TCR beta chains appeared to be HLA-restricted in a later analysis, and the HLA associations seemed to be driven largely by CMV exposure.

The V and J ends are trimmed by 0 bases and 4 bases, leaving 9 bases between them. CDR3 length: 15 amino acids, cysteine to phenylalanine. Only the CDR3 DNA is retained, 45 bases long and in frame from the first base. As encoded in the germline V gene, CDR1 is MNHEY while CDR2 is SVGAGI. The cohort comprised 670 or so healthy bone marrow donors. At the time of sampling, all cohort members were nominally healthy, though unrecorded immune exposures were likely present. The donor tested CMV seronegative, placing the donor among the 350 or so seronegative members of the cohort. Each donor provided a peripheral blood sample, and peripheral blood mononuclear cells were used for TCR beta sequencing. Genomic DNA was extracted from the blood cell samples with the Qiagen DNeasy Blood Extraction Kit.

The specimen sequenced was PBMCs. This clonotype was sampled from a male donor in good health and CMV-seronegative. The rearranged segments are TRBV6-5 and TRBJ2-2, with no confidently assigned D gene. Here the CDR3 is given as CASSYSRQVTGELFF. The DNA sequence reads TGTGCCAGCAGTTACTCACGGCAGGTCACCGGGGAGCTGTTTTTT.